The next 7 T cell receptor beta chains were all read from a single sample in a study of blood T cell repertoires in COVID-19. Only in-frame clones appear in the TCRdb table, and some are missing; sequencing was by immunoSEQ multiplex PCR. The sample carries roughly 230,000 clones, more than 75% recorded once. Sequencing was carried out using PBMCs or T cells enriched from blood (not recorded which). The receptors stem from a woman in her 50s who had been exposed to COVID-19.

The chain carries TRBV28 and TRBJ1-4, with D tentatively TRBD1 (5 bases). The V gene's germline CDR1 is MDHEN and CDR2 SYDVKM. The V and J ends lost 6 bases and 6 bases respectively, with 11 bases between them. The CDR3 covers 13 residues. Here the CDR3 DNA reads TGTGCCAGCAGGGAGGGGTCGGATGAAAAACTGTTTTTT. It translates to CASREGSDEKLFF.

The chain joins TRBV19 to TRBJ1-5; 7 bases fit TRBD1. CDR1 and CDR2 (germline): LNHDA, SQIVND (reference sequence). Germline trimming cut 4 bases from V and 4 bases from J; bases unmatched to any gene: 4. This CDR3 comprises 14 residues. CDR3 protein: CASSTGGLNQPQHF. In DNA form, the CDR3 reads TGTGCCAGTAGTACAGGGGGTTTGAATCAGCCCCAGCATTTT.

The rearrangement uses TRBV10-3 and TRBJ1-2; possible D gene TRBD1, 6 bases. V gave up 6 bases and J gave up 8 bases, with 13 bases separating them. The CDR3 consists of 12 residues. Germline-derived CDR1 and CDR2 are ENHRY and SYGVKD. The CDR3 DNA follows: TGTGCCATCAGCCCCGGGGGGGCCGGCTACACCTTC. Translation: CAISPGGAGYTF.

The chain joins TRBV7-2 to TRBJ1-4; 9 positions match TRBD1. Germline V gives CDR1 SGHTA, CDR2 FQGNSA. J lost 8 bases, V lost 3 bases, and 4 bases had no gene match. The CDR3 has 14 amino acids. The CDR3 DNA sequence: TGTGCCAGCAGCTTGGGACAGGGAAGGGAAAAACTGTTTTTT. This sequence encodes CASSLGQGREKLFF.

This chain joins TRBV27 and TRBJ2-7; D is unclear. Trimming stripped 0 bases from V and 4 bases from J, with 7 bases between. This CDR3 spans 13 amino acids. Germline CDR1 is MNHEY and CDR2 is SMNVEV (reference sequence). CDR3 nucleotide sequence: TGTGCCAGCAGTTTATCTCCCTATTACGAGCAGTACTTC. This codes for CASSLSPYYEQYF.

V gene TRBV7-2 combines with J gene TRBJ1-1; a weak D match, TRBD1 (5 bases). The CDR3 sequence is 14 residues long. The V gene's germline CDR1 is SGHTA and CDR2 FQGNSA. Trimming cost V 3 bases and J 2 bases, with 10 bases left between them. The CDR3 spells CASSFTQGNTEAFF. CDR3 bases: TGTGCCAGCAGCTTTACGCAGGGAAACACTGAAGCTTTCTTT.

The chain has TRBV6-2 or TRBV6-3 and TRBJ2-7; D unresolved. V lost 2 bases to trimming and J lost 1 base, with 6 bases between them. The CDR3 spans 13 residues. The V gene's germline CDR1 is MNHEY and CDR2 SVGEGT. The CDR3 loop reads CASSYERSYEQYF. The CDR3 region has the DNA TGTGCCAGCAGTTACGAGCGTTCCTACGAGCAGTACTTC.